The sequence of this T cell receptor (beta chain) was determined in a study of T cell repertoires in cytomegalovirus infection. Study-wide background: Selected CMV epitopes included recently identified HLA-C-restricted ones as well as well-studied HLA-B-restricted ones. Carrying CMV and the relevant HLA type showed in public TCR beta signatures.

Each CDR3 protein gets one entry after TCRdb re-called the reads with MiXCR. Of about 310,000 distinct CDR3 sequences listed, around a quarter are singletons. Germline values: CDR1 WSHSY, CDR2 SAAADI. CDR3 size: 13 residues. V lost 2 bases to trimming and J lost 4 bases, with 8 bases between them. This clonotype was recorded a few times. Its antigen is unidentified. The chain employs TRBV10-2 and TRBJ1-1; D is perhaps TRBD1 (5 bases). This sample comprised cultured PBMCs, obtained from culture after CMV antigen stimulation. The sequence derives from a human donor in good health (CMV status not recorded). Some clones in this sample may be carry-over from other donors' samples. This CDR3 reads CASSEGRVTEAFF. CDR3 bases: TGCGCCAGCAGTGAGGGCAGGGTCACTGAAGCTTTCTTT.